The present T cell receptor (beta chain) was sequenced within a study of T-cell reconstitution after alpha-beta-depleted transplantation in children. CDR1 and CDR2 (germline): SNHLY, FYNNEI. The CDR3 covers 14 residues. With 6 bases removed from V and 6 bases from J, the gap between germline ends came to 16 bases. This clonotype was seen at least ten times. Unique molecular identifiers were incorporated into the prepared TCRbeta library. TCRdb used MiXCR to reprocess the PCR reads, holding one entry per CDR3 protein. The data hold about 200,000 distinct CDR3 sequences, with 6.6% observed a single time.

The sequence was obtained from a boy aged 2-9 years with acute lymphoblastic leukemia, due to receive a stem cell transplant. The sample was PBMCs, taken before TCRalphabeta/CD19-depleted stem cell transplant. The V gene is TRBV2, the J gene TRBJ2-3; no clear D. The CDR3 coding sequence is TGTGCCAGCAGCCCCGGGCCCCAAGCGGATACGCAGTATTTT. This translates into CASSPGPQADTQYF. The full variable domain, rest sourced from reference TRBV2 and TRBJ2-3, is EPEVTQTPSHQVTQMGQEVILRCVPISNHLYFYWYRQILGQKVEFLVSFYNNEISEKSEIFDDQFSVERPDGSNFTLKIRSTKLEDSAMYFCASSPGPQADTQYFGPGTRLTVL.